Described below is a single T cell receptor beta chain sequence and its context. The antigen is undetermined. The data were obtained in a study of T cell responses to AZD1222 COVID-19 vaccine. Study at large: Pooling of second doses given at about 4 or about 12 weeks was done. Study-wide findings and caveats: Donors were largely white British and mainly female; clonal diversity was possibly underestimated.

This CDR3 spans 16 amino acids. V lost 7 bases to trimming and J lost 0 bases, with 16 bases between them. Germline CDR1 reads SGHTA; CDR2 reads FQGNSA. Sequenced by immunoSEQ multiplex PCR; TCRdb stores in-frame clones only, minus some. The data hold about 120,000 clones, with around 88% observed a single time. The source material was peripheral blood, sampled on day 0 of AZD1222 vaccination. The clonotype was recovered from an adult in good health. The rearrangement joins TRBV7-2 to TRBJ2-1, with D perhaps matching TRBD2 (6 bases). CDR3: CASTPGGTPSYNEQFF. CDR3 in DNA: TGTGCCAGCACGCCCGGAGGGACTCCCTCCTACAATGAGCAGTTCTTC.